Each of the 18 T cell receptor beta chains below was sequenced from the same sample in a study of shared clonotypes between healthy human individuals. CD45RO-negative, CCR7-selected cells formed the naive CD8 fraction, which excluded terminally differentiated effector memory CD45RA+ cells. The repertoire was sequenced with immunoSEQ multiplex PCR; TCRdb's copy has only in-frame clones and lacks some. The sample lists roughly 590,000 clones, about 95% occurring once. Sample: naive CD8+ T cells sorted from blood. The receptors were gathered from a woman aged 25 to 45 in good health.

This clone has a single count. The CDR3 loop reads CASSGVDGGRGNIQYF. In DNA, the CDR3 is TGTGCCAGCAGCGGGGTCGATGGCGGGAGGGGAAACATTCAGTACTTC. The V and J genes are TRBV9 and TRBJ2-4, with 9 bases fitting TRBD2. Looked up from germline, CDR1 is SGDLS and CDR2 is YYNGEE. J was trimmed by 6 bases and V by 3 bases; bases with no gene match: 10. The CDR3 sequence is 16 residues long.

The chain uses TRBV14 and TRBJ2-3; the match to TRBD2 covers 14 bases. V shed 3 bases, J shed 2 bases, and the junction held 13 bases outside the gene matches. CDR3 length equals 20 residues. Germline V gene sequence: CDR1 SGHDN, CDR2 FVKESK. The CDR3 loop reads CASSHLAPGLAGAPTDTQYF. The CDR3 bases are TGTGCCAGCAGCCACCTCGCACCGGGACTAGCGGGAGCCCCCACAGATACGCAGTATTTT.

The V call is TRBV7-9, the J call TRBJ1-2; perhaps TRBD1 as D (5 bases). This CDR3 is 16 amino acids long. With 5 bases removed from V and 4 bases from J, the gap between germline ends came to 20 bases. CDR1 is SEHNR and CDR2 is FQNEAQ in the germline V gene (reference sequence). CDR3 coding DNA: TGTGCCAGCAGCCCTGATCGCCGTGGCAGGGTCTATGGCTACACCTTC. Its translation is CASSPDRRGRVYGYTF. The entire variable domain, with the rest obtained from reference TRBV7-9 and TRBJ1-2, is as follows: DTGVSQNPRHKITKRGQNVTFRCDPISEHNRLYWYRQTLGQGPEFLTYFQNEAQLEKSRLLSDRFSAERPKGSFSTLEIQRTEQGDSAMYLCASSPDRRGRVYGYTFGSGTRLTVV.

This rearrangement joins TRBV27 to TRBJ2-4, with a tentative D call TRBD2 (5 bases). The CDR3 extends over 17 amino acids. Trimming pared 3 bases from V and 0 bases from J, leaving 15 bases between. Per germline, CDR1 MNHEY and CDR2 SMNVEV (reference sequence). The CDR3 region has the DNA TGTGCCAGCAGTTTGGGTCGTCTGGACTTAGCCAAAAACATTCAGTACTTC. Translated: CASSLGRLDLAKNIQYF.

The rearrangement links TRBV4-2 to TRBJ2-7, with 10 bases that match TRBD2. The germline gives CDR1 LGHNA, CDR2 YNFKEQ. The CDR3 extends over 14 amino acids. The J segment lost 2 bases and the V segment lost 2 bases, leaving 0 bases of the junction unmatched. CDR3 nucleotides: TGTGCCAGCAGCCAACTAGCGGGAGCCTACGAGCAGTACTTC. Its protein is CASSQLAGAYEQYF.

The chain combines TRBV5-8 with TRBJ1-1; no reliable D call. Germline-derived CDR1 and CDR2 are SGHTS and YDEGEE. The CDR3 contains 13 residues. Between the trimmed V and J ends, which lost 0 bases and 6 bases, there was a span of 9 bases. Written as DNA, the CDR3 is TGTGCCAGCAGCTTGGTCGGGTCCTCTGAAGCTTTCTTT. Encoded protein: CASSLVGSSEAFF.

In regard to this clone: At one of its ends the junction is not consistent with the germline gene, which may arise from a read error. This chain links TRBV7-6 with TRBJ2-7; D ambiguous. The CDR3 is made up of 12 amino acids. Germline V gene lookup returns CDR1 SGHVS and CDR2 FNYEAQ. CDR3 sequence reads: CASSLFPGDLSF. The CDR3 bases are TGTGCCAGCAGCTTATTTCCAGGAGATCTGTCCTTC. Combining the CDR3 with reference TRBV7-6 and TRBJ2-7 gives the whole variable domain GAGVSQSPRYKVTKRGQDVALRCDPISGHVSLYWYRQALGQGPEFLTYFNYEAQQDKSGLPNDRFSAERPEGSISTLTIQRTEQRDSAMYRCASSLFPGDLSFGPGTRLTVT.

V usage is TRBV19 and J usage is TRBJ2-3; 9 bases are a match to TRBD2. Germline loops: CDR1 LNHDA, CDR2 SQIVND (reference sequence). The CDR3 consists of 22 residues. V was clipped by 0 bases and J by 1 base; unmatched bases: 20. This CDR3 is CASSIDPSAGGTHGDGTDTQYF. The CDR3 coding sequence is TGTGCCAGTAGTATAGACCCGTCAGCGGGAGGAACCCACGGTGACGGCACAGATACGCAGTATTTT.

V is TRBV6-6 and J is TRBJ1-1; weak D call: TRBD1 (6 bases). Germline-derived CDR1 and CDR2 are MNHNY and SVGAGI (reference sequence). Trimming removed 7 bases from V and 7 bases from J, with 25 bases in between. The CDR3 runs 16 residues. The CDR3 reads CASTEGWSGALLEAFF. Here the CDR3 DNA reads TGTGCCAGCACCGAAGGATGGTCAGGGGCGTTACTTGAAGCTTTCTTT.

The chain carries TRBV28 and TRBJ1-1; D unresolved. Between the trimmed V and J ends, which lost 4 bases and 2 bases, there was a span of 17 bases. This CDR3 region has 16 residues. Germline V gives CDR1 MDHEN, CDR2 SYDVKM. CDR3 DNA: TGTGCCAGCAGTTACCCCAGGACCGACAATAACACTGAAGCTTTCTTT. It encodes CASSYPRTDNNTEAFF.

The chain carries TRBV4-2 and TRBJ1-1; D uncertain. The CDR3 is 14 amino acids. V was pared by 5 bases and J by 1 base, with 11 bases between. In germline, CDR1 is LGHNA, CDR2 YNFKEQ. The CDR3 nucleotides read TGTGCCAGCAGCTCTGAGGGCGGGAACACTGAAGCTTTCTTT. This encodes CASSSEGGNTEAFF.

In DNA form, the CDR3 reads TGTGCCAGCACCACCACGGGGGCTGGAAACACCATATATTTT. Amino acid sequence: CASTTTGAGNTIYF. The gene calls are TRBV6-5 and TRBJ1-3; D possibly corresponds to TRBD1 (5 bases). Germline V gives CDR1 MNHEY, CDR2 SVGAGI. V dropped 7 bases and J dropped 2 bases, with 12 bases sitting between them. The CDR3 has 14 residues.

The rearrangement uses TRBV27 and TRBJ2-1; D possibly corresponds to TRBD1 (6 bases). This CDR3 is 14 amino acids long. With 3 bases removed from V and 7 bases from J, the gap between germline ends came to 13 bases. CDR1 is MNHEY, CDR2 SMNVEV, per germline (reference sequence). The CDR3 sequence is CASSLTGSGNEQFF. Written as DNA, the CDR3 is TGTGCCAGCAGTTTGACAGGATCTGGGAATGAGCAGTTCTTC.

This chain links TRBV2 with TRBJ1-1; D is possibly TRBD1 (5 bases). The CDR3 extends over 15 amino acids. The V gene lost 10 bases and the J gene lost 3 bases, with 21 bases spanning the gap. The germline V gene has CDR1 SNHLY and CDR2 FYNNEI. The CDR3 protein is CATKPGRGGHTEAFF. CDR3 in DNA: TGTGCCACTAAACCGGGGAGGGGTGGGCACACTGAAGCTTTCTTT.

This chain links TRBV28 with TRBJ1-1; the D gene is possibly TRBD1 (6 bases). From germline, CDR1 is MDHEN and CDR2 SYDVKM. CDR3 length equals 14 residues. V shed 5 bases and J shed 3 bases, with 13 bases lying between them. The CDR3 reads CASSKTGTHTEAFF. CDR3 bases: TGTGCCAGCAGTAAGACCGGGACACACACTGAAGCTTTCTTT.

This chain connects TRBV6-5 to TRBJ1-5; D unclear. Trimming shortened V by 4 bases and J by 5 bases, and 9 bases separated the two germline ends. The CDR3 spans 13 residues. Germline V gives CDR1 MNHEY, CDR2 SVGAGI. The CDR3 DNA reads TGTGCCAGCAGTTCCGACCGAGATCAGCCCCAGCATTTT. Protein: CASSSDRDQPQHF.

This clone is a singleton in its sample. The chain carries TRBV19 and TRBJ1-6; no clear D gene. CDR3 length: 15 amino acids. Between the trimmed V and J ends, which lost 2 bases and 0 bases, there was a span of 5 bases. CDR1 is LNHDA, CDR2 SQIVND, per germline (reference sequence). The CDR3 protein is CASSIWSSYNSPLHF. The CDR3 coding sequence is TGTGCCAGTAGTATATGGAGCTCCTATAATTCACCCCTCCACTTT.

The chain links TRBV5-6 to TRBJ1-5; TRBD1 matches 12 bases. Trimming took 2 bases from V and 7 from J; bases not matched to a gene: 4. CDR1 is SGHDT, CDR2 YYEEEE, per germline. The CDR3 loop spans 15 amino acids. The CDR3 sequence is CASSLSGTGGQPQHF. The DNA for the CDR3 is TGTGCCAGCAGCTTATCCGGGACAGGGGGCCAGCCCCAGCATTTT.